The rows below give T cell receptor beta chains drawn from one sample of a study of shared clonotypes between healthy human individuals. The data were produced by immunoSEQ multiplex PCR, yet TCRdb's version contains in-frame clones alone and is incomplete. The sample records over 2,000,000 clones, roughly 95% being singletons. The sequenced sample consisted of naive CD8+ T cells from PBMCs. All receptors derive from a man younger than 30 in good health. Some clones in this sample may be carry-over from other donors' samples. Each CDR3 is given with its conserved first and last residue. Fields, in order: CDR3 protein, CDR3 DNA, D gene, J gene, V gene, clone size. The D gene is left open where the match is weak. Clone size is not always given. Where it is, it says once, few, many or a class for expanded clones.

CDR3 protein: CASSPKTSGYEQYF
CDR3 DNA: TGTGCCAGCAGCCCCAAGACTAGCGGCTACGAGCAGTACTTC
D gene: TRBD2
J gene: TRBJ2-7
V gene: TRBV5-6
clone size: .

CDR3 protein: CASSAGQGLPYEQYF
CDR3 DNA: TGTGCCAGCAGCGCAGGACAGGGTCTCCCCTACGAGCAGTACTTC
D gene: TRBD1
J gene: TRBJ2-7
V gene: TRBV7-9
clone size: .

CDR3 protein: CASSQEVPPRETQYF
CDR3 DNA: TGTGCCAGCAGCCAAGAAGTCCCCCCGAGGGAGACCCAGTACTTC
D gene: .
J gene: TRBJ2-5
V gene: TRBV14
clone size: .

CDR3 protein: CASSSDSYNEQFF
CDR3 DNA: TGTGCCAGCAGCTCAGACTCCTACAATGAGCAGTTCTTC
D gene: .
J gene: TRBJ2-1
V gene: TRBV7-9
clone size: .

CDR3 protein: CASRTGDWSYEQYF
CDR3 DNA: TGCGCCAGCAGGACAGGAGACTGGTCCTACGAGCAGTACTTC
D gene: .
J gene: TRBJ2-7
V gene: TRBV5-1
clone size: .

CDR3 protein: CASSANLEDSTNEKLFF
CDR3 DNA: TGTGCCAGCAGCGCAAACCTAGAGGACTCAACAAATGAAAAACTGTTTTTT
D gene: .
J gene: TRBJ1-4
V gene: TRBV9
clone size: .

CDR3 protein: CAISGLAGAPSSYEQYF
CDR3 DNA: TGTGCCATCAGTGGACTAGCGGGAGCCCCTAGCTCCTACGAGCAGTACTTC
D gene: TRBD2
J gene: TRBJ2-7
V gene: TRBV10-3
clone size: .

CDR3 protein: CASSRRERYGYTF
CDR3 DNA: TGTGCCAGCAGTAGAAGGGAGAGGTATGGCTACACCTTC
D gene: .
J gene: TRBJ1-2
V gene: TRBV27
clone size: .

CDR3 protein: CASSAQFEGGGETQYF
CDR3 DNA: TGTGCCAGCAGCGCCCAATTCGAAGGGGGCGGCGAGACCCAGTACTTC
D gene: TRBD1
J gene: TRBJ2-5
V gene: TRBV9
clone size: .

CDR3 protein: CASSISTGGFDNEQFF
CDR3 DNA: TGTGCCAGTAGTATTTCAACAGGGGGGTTTGACAATGAGCAGTTCTTC
D gene: TRBD1
J gene: TRBJ2-1
V gene: TRBV19
clone size: .

CDR3 protein: CASSTGTGRAGDIQYF
CDR3 DNA: TGTGCCAGTAGCACCGGGACAGGGAGAGCCGGGGACATTCAGTACTTC
D gene: TRBD1
J gene: TRBJ2-4
V gene: TRBV19
clone size: .

CDR3 protein: CASSVRAGRNTIYF
CDR3 DNA: TGTGCCAGCAGCGTACGGGCAGGGAGGAACACCATATATTTT
D gene: .
J gene: TRBJ1-3
V gene: TRBV9
clone size: once

CDR3 protein: CASQDRDGEQFF
CDR3 DNA: TGTGCCTCCCAGGACAGGGACGGTGAGCAGTTCTTC
D gene: TRBD1
J gene: TRBJ2-1
V gene: TRBV10-3
clone size: .

CDR3 protein: CATTQGVGKDEQYF
CDR3 DNA: TGTGCCACCACCCAAGGGGTGGGGAAAGACGAGCAGTACTTC
D gene: .
J gene: TRBJ2-7
V gene: TRBV15
clone size: .

CDR3 protein: CASSSGERERETQYF
CDR3 DNA: TGTGCCAGCAGCTCAGGAGAGCGGGAACGAGAGACCCAGTACTTC
D gene: TRBD2
J gene: TRBJ2-5
V gene: TRBV11-2
clone size: .

CDR3 protein: CASSLRTSGNETQYF
CDR3 DNA: TGTGCCAGCAGCCTAAGGACTAGCGGGAACGAGACCCAGTACTTC
D gene: TRBD2
J gene: TRBJ2-5
V gene: TRBV7-9
clone size: .

CDR3 protein: CASSLDSRASYEQYF
CDR3 DNA: TGTGCCAGCAGTTTAGACAGCCGGGCCTCCTACGAGCAGTACTTC
D gene: .
J gene: TRBJ2-7
V gene: TRBV27
clone size: .

CDR3 protein: CASGTITSPYEQYF
CDR3 DNA: TGTGCCAGCGGGACTATCACCAGTCCCTACGAGCAGTACTTC
D gene: TRBD2
J gene: TRBJ2-7
V gene: TRBV27
clone size: .

CDR3 protein: CASSRDSHTGELFF
CDR3 DNA: TGTGCCAGCTCCCGGGACTCACACACCGGGGAGCTGTTTTTT
D gene: .
J gene: TRBJ2-2
V gene: TRBV28
clone size: .

CDR3 protein: CASSPGTVRGAEAFF
CDR3 DNA: TGTGCCAGCAGCCCGGGGACAGTGCGGGGGGCTGAAGCTTTCTTT
D gene: TRBD1
J gene: TRBJ1-1
V gene: TRBV5-8
clone size: .

CDR3 protein: CASSFGGSLSYEQYF
CDR3 DNA: TGTGCCAGCAGTTTCGGCGGGAGTCTATCCTACGAGCAGTACTTC
D gene: TRBD2
J gene: TRBJ2-7
V gene: TRBV28
clone size: .

CDR3 protein: CAISGGTGQNTEAFF
CDR3 DNA: TGTGCCATCAGTGGTGGGACAGGGCAGAACACTGAAGCTTTCTTT
D gene: TRBD1
J gene: TRBJ1-1
V gene: TRBV10-3
clone size: .

CDR3 protein: CASTKDAGGETQYF
CDR3 DNA: TGTGCCAGCACCAAGGACGCCGGAGGGGAGACCCAGTACTTC
D gene: .
J gene: TRBJ2-5
V gene: TRBV7-9
clone size: .

CDR3 protein: CASWGGNEQFF
CDR3 DNA: TGTGCCAGTTGGGGGGGCAATGAGCAGTTCTTC
D gene: TRBD2
J gene: TRBJ2-1
V gene: TRBV2
clone size: .

CDR3 protein: CASSERTSGSVSYNEQFF
CDR3 DNA: TGTGCCAGCAGCGAGAGGACTAGCGGCAGTGTATCCTACAATGAGCAGTTCTTC
D gene: TRBD2
J gene: TRBJ2-1
V gene: TRBV13
clone size: .

CDR3 protein: CASSVRAENTEAFF
CDR3 DNA: TGTGCCAGCAGCGTTCGGGCCGAAAACACTGAAGCTTTCTTT
D gene: .
J gene: TRBJ1-1
V gene: TRBV9
clone size: .

CDR3 protein: CASSESRLAGALAKNIQYF
CDR3 DNA: TGTGCCAGCAGTGAATCCCGACTAGCGGGCGCCCTAGCCAAAAACATTCAGTACTTC
D gene: TRBD2
J gene: TRBJ2-4
V gene: TRBV2
clone size: .

CDR3 protein: CASAQGTGGAGNQPQHF
CDR3 DNA: TGTGCCAGTGCCCAAGGGACAGGGGGCGCGGGTAATCAGCCCCAGCATTTT
D gene: TRBD1
J gene: TRBJ1-5
V gene: TRBV19
clone size: once

CDR3 protein: CASSTGTGASYGYTF
CDR3 DNA: TGTGCCAGTAGTACTGGGACGGGGGCGTCTTATGGCTACACCTTC
D gene: .
J gene: TRBJ1-2
V gene: TRBV19
clone size: .

CDR3 protein: CASSPRQLNQPQHF
CDR3 DNA: TGTGCCAGCAGCCCCCGACAGCTCAATCAGCCCCAGCATTTT
D gene: .
J gene: TRBJ1-5
V gene: TRBV27
clone size: .

CDR3 protein: CSGTSGNTGELFF
CDR3 DNA: TGCAGCGGGACTAGCGGTAACACCGGGGAGCTGTTTTTT
D gene: TRBD2
J gene: TRBJ2-2
V gene: TRBV29-1
clone size: .

CDR3 protein: CASSLDYAREQYF
CDR3 DNA: TGTGCCAGCAGCTTAGACTACGCACGCGAGCAGTACTTC
D gene: .
J gene: TRBJ2-7
V gene: TRBV7-8
clone size: .

CDR3 protein: CASSPRDRDTGELFF
CDR3 DNA: TGCGCCAGCAGCCCTCGGGACAGGGACACCGGGGAGCTGTTTTTT
D gene: TRBD1
J gene: TRBJ2-2
V gene: TRBV4-1
clone size: .

CDR3 protein: CARSLGTGHPYEQYF
CDR3 DNA: TGTGCCAGAAGCTTGGGGACAGGACACCCATACGAGCAGTACTTC
D gene: TRBD1
J gene: TRBJ2-7
V gene: TRBV5-3
clone size: .

CDR3 protein: CASSLANSYEQYF
CDR3 DNA: TGTGCCAGCAGTTTAGCCAACTCCTACGAGCAGTACTTC
D gene: .
J gene: TRBJ2-7
V gene: TRBV27
clone size: .

CDR3 protein: CASSLFPAGTHADTGELFF
CDR3 DNA: TGTGCCAGCAGTTTATTTCCAGCGGGAACCCATGCGGACACCGGGGAGCTGTTTTTT
D gene: TRBD2
J gene: TRBJ2-2
V gene: TRBV27
clone size: .

CDR3 protein: CASSSRWAGSVAEAFF
CDR3 DNA: TGTGCCAGCAGTAGTAGGTGGGCAGGGTCGGTCGCTGAAGCTTTCTTT
D gene: .
J gene: TRBJ1-1
V gene: TRBV25-1
clone size: once

CDR3 protein: CASSQDLRAYEQYF
CDR3 DNA: TGCGCCAGCAGCCAAGATCTGAGGGCCTACGAGCAGTACTTC
D gene: .
J gene: TRBJ2-7
V gene: TRBV4-3
clone size: .

CDR3 protein: CASSWKRKETQYF
CDR3 DNA: TGTGCCAGCAGTTGGAAACGCAAAGAGACCCAGTACTTC
D gene: .
J gene: TRBJ2-5
V gene: TRBV6-6
clone size: .

CDR3 protein: CASSSLAGGSDTQYF
CDR3 DNA: TGTGCCAGCAGCTCACTAGCGGGAGGGTCGGATACGCAGTATTTT
D gene: TRBD2
J gene: TRBJ2-3
V gene: TRBV7-3
clone size: .

CDR3 protein: CASSFRTGVVDGYTF
CDR3 DNA: TGTGCCAGCAGCTTCAGGACAGGGGTAGTCGATGGCTACACCTTC
D gene: TRBD1
J gene: TRBJ1-2
V gene: TRBV5-6
clone size: .

CDR3 protein: CASSQVPGTVSYEQYF
CDR3 DNA: TGCGCCAGCAGCCAAGTTCCGGGGACGGTGTCCTACGAGCAGTACTTC
D gene: .
J gene: TRBJ2-7
V gene: TRBV4-1
clone size: .

CDR3 protein: CASSPSLENEQFF
CDR3 DNA: TGTGCCAGCAGCCCCTCCCTAGAAAATGAGCAGTTCTTC
D gene: .
J gene: TRBJ2-1
V gene: TRBV11-3
clone size: .

CDR3 protein: CASRPSRDRGLYYNEQFF
CDR3 DNA: TGTGCCAGCAGACCGAGCCGGGACAGGGGACTATACTACAATGAGCAGTTCTTC
D gene: TRBD1
J gene: TRBJ2-1
V gene: TRBV11-2
clone size: .

CDR3 protein: CATVDRDGAYEQYF
CDR3 DNA: TGTGCCACCGTGGACAGGGACGGCGCCTACGAGCAGTACTTC
D gene: TRBD1
J gene: TRBJ2-7
V gene: TRBV10-3
clone size: once

CDR3 protein: CASSDDGIEAFF
CDR3 DNA: TGTGCCAGCAGTGATGACGGTATTGAAGCTTTCTTT
D gene: .
J gene: TRBJ1-1
V gene: TRBV2
clone size: few

CDR3 protein: CASSLRVGTDNEQFF
CDR3 DNA: TGTGCCAGCAGCCTCCGGGTCGGAACGGACAATGAGCAGTTCTTC
D gene: .
J gene: TRBJ2-1
V gene: TRBV7-3
clone size: .

CDR3 protein: CASSAGISGNTIYF
CDR3 DNA: TGTGCCAGCAGCGCAGGGATCTCTGGAAACACCATATATTTT
D gene: .
J gene: TRBJ1-3
V gene: TRBV9
clone size: .

CDR3 protein: CSVKPGSYNEQFF
CDR3 DNA: TGCAGCGTTAAACCCGGTTCCTACAATGAGCAGTTCTTC
D gene: .
J gene: TRBJ2-1
V gene: TRBV29-1
clone size: .

CDR3 protein: CASSQDFPGLNTEAFF
CDR3 DNA: TGCGCCAGCAGCCAAGATTTCCCGGGATTGAACACTGAAGCTTTCTTT
D gene: .
J gene: TRBJ1-1
V gene: TRBV4-3
clone size: .

CDR3 protein: CASSRQGTGGELFF
CDR3 DNA: TGTGCCAGCAGCCGACAGGGGACTGGGGGGGAGCTGTTTTTT
D gene: TRBD1
J gene: TRBJ2-2
V gene: TRBV9
clone size: .

CDR3 protein: CAWRLGQFNEKLFF
CDR3 DNA: TGTGCCTGGAGGTTAGGACAGTTTAATGAAAAACTGTTTTTT
D gene: .
J gene: TRBJ1-4
V gene: TRBV30
clone size: .

CDR3 protein: CASIFSRASGNTIYF
CDR3 DNA: TGTGCCAGCATTTTCTCTCGGGCATCTGGAAACACCATATATTTT
D gene: .
J gene: TRBJ1-3
V gene: TRBV5-6
clone size: .

CDR3 protein: CASSTGGSENNEQFF
CDR3 DNA: TGTGCCAGCAGCACAGGAGGTAGCGAGAACAATGAGCAGTTCTTC
D gene: .
J gene: TRBJ2-1
V gene: TRBV9
clone size: .

CDR3 protein: CASSQVLAVDYEQYF
CDR3 DNA: TGCGCCAGCAGCCAAGTTCTAGCAGTCGACTACGAGCAGTACTTC
D gene: .
J gene: TRBJ2-7
V gene: TRBV4-1
clone size: .

CDR3 protein: CASSPWTLAADTQYF
CDR3 DNA: TGCGCCAGCAGCCCTTGGACCCTTGCGGCAGATACGCAGTATTTT
D gene: .
J gene: TRBJ2-3
V gene: TRBV5-1
clone size: .

CDR3 protein: CAISVPRAGVGNEQFF
CDR3 DNA: TGTGCCATCAGTGTCCCGAGGGCGGGAGTTGGCAATGAGCAGTTCTTC
D gene: TRBD2
J gene: TRBJ2-1
V gene: TRBV10-3
clone size: .

CDR3 protein: CASLSRTDYEQYF
CDR3 DNA: TGTGCCAGCCTCAGCCGAACAGATTACGAGCAGTACTTC
D gene: .
J gene: TRBJ2-7
V gene: TRBV6-5
clone size: .